The rows below give T cell receptor beta chains drawn from one sample of a study of early T cells in non-severe SARS-CoV-2 infection. TCRdb recomputed calls from the 5' RACE reads with MiXCR, one row per CDR3 protein. Seen here are 84,000 or so distinct CDR3 sequences, around 10% observed once, and the top ten hold approximately 2.5%. The material sequenced was whole blood. The receptors come from an adult who was a healthcare worker with PCR-confirmed SARS-CoV-2 infection or an uninfected control (not recorded which). The CDR3 runs from the conserved cysteine through the conserved F or W. D genes are given only for firm matches. Size tells how often a clone was seen (once, few, many) or the class of an expanded clone, and some rows leave it out.

d_call	v_call	j_call	clone_size	cdr3_aa	cdr3_nt
NA	TRBV6-1	TRBJ2-1	many	CGTTFLGSNNEQFF	TGTGGTACTACGTTCCTAGGAAGTAACAATGAGCAGTTCTTC
TRBD1	TRBV7-6	TRBJ2-2	NA	CASSLVPQGANTGELFF	TGTGCCAGCAGCTTAGTCCCCCAGGGGGCGAACACCGGGGAGCTGTTTTTT
NA	TRBV10-2	TRBJ1-3	many	CASSTGAGNTIYF	TGCGCCAGCAGCACAGGAGCTGGAAACACCATATATTTT
NA	TRBV28	TRBJ2-2	many	CASSLTGAGGTGELFF	TGTGCCAGCAGTTTAACCGGGGCAGGAGGCACCGGGGAGCTGTTTTTT
NA	TRBV6-4	TRBJ1-1	few	CASSSAFF	TGTGCCAGCAGCTCAGCTTTCTTT
TRBD1	TRBV7-2	TRBJ1-2	few	CASSQSWDRANYGYTF	TGTGCCAGCAGCCAATCTTGGGACAGAGCTAACTATGGCTACACCTTC
TRBD1	TRBV6-5	TRBJ2-6	NA	CASSSTGTGVSSGANVLTF	TGTGCCAGCAGTTCTACCGGGACAGGGGTGTCCTCTGGGGCCAACGTCCTGACTTTC
NA	TRBV5-5	TRBJ1-2	NA	CASSLDVNYGYTF	TGTGCCAGCAGCTTGGACGTTAATTATGGCTACACCTTC
NA	TRBV12-3/TRBV12-4	TRBJ2-1	many	CASSLESLAYNEQFF	TGTGCCAGCAGTTTAGAAAGCCTAGCCTACAATGAGCAGTTCTTC
NA	TRBV5-8	TRBJ2-1	many	CASSLVGWSEQFF	TGTGCCAGCAGCTTGGTCGGGTGGAGCGAGCAGTTCTTC
NA	TRBV29-1	TRBJ2-3	few	CSVDRDGLDTDTQYF	TGCAGCGTTGACCGAGACGGTCTGGACACAGATACGCAGTATTTT
NA	TRBV7-2	TRBJ2-3	NA	CASRTGPTTDTQYF	TGTGCCAGCCGTACAGGCCCGACCACAGATACGCAGTATTTT
TRBD1	TRBV12-3/TRBV12-4	TRBJ1-5	NA	CASSSQAGTGGHQPQHF	TGTGCCAGCAGTTCCCAAGCGGGGACAGGGGGACATCAGCCCCAGCATTTT
NA	TRBV6-1	TRBJ1-5	many	CASSEGSSNQPQHF	TGTGCCAGCAGTGAGGGGTCTAGCAATCAGCCCCAGCATTTT
NA	TRBV7-9	TRBJ1-1	many	CASSPWRDNTEAFF	TGTGCCAGCAGCCCCTGGAGAGATAACACTGAAGCTTTCTTT
NA	TRBV28	TRBJ2-3	NA	CASSFRGPHSTDTQYF	TGTGCCAGCAGTTTTCGGGGGCCTCATAGCACAGATACGCAGTATTTT
TRBD2	TRBV29-1	TRBJ2-1	many	CSVASGSWDGNEQFF	TGCAGCGTTGCTAGCGGGAGTTGGGACGGCAATGAGCAGTTCTTC
NA	TRBV18	TRBJ2-3	NA	CASFTTGITGANTDTQYF	TGTGCCAGCTTCACCACCGGCATTACCGGGGCAAACACAGATACGCAGTATTTT
TRBD1	TRBV7-9	TRBJ1-1	many	CASSVQGASRTFF	TGTGCCAGCAGCGTACAGGGGGCGAGTCGTACTTTCTTT
TRBD2	TRBV7-9	TRBJ2-1	NA	CASSLAHAGGSYNEQFF	TGTGCCAGCAGCTTAGCGCACGCGGGAGGGTCCTACAATGAGCAGTTCTTC
TRBD2	TRBV10-3	TRBJ2-1	NA	CAISYSGLAVAGSYNEQFF	TGTGCCATCAGTTACTCGGGACTAGCGGTTGCCGGCTCCTACAATGAGCAGTTCTTC
TRBD2	TRBV6-6	TRBJ2-7	few	CASTPGTSGILHF	TGTGCCAGCACCCCCGGGACTAGCGGGATCCTTCATTTC
TRBD1	TRBV7-6	TRBJ2-7	many	CASSRGQGAKAYEQYF	TGTGCCAGCAGCCGTGGACAGGGGGCTAAAGCATACGAGCAGTACTTC
NA	TRBV7-8	TRBJ2-3	many	CASSLGITDTQYF	TGTGCCAGCAGCTTAGGCATCACAGATACGCAGTATTTT
NA	TRBV12-3/TRBV12-4	TRBJ2-7	few	CASSSPSGRYEQYF	TGTGCCAGCAGTTCCCCGTCGGGGAGGTACGAGCAGTACTTC
TRBD1	TRBV5-1	TRBJ2-7	many	CASSRLEGQGYEQYF	TGCGCCAGCAGCCGCCTAGAAGGACAGGGGTACGAGCAGTACTTC
NA	TRBV29-1	TRBJ2-1	few	CSVDGGGNEQFF	TGCAGCGTGGACGGGGGAGGAAATGAGCAGTTCTTC
TRBD1	TRBV20-1	TRBJ2-5	NA	CSATRGTGGVETQYF	TGCAGTGCTACCAGAGGAACAGGGGGAGTAGAGACCCAGTACTTC
NA	TRBV2	TRBJ1-4	few	CASSVLNDGEKLFF	TGTGCCAGCAGTGTACTCAACGATGGCGAAAAACTGTTTTTT
TRBD1	TRBV7-2	TRBJ1-5	NA	CASSFRTGDQPQHF	TGTGCCAGCAGCTTCAGGACAGGGGATCAGCCCCAGCATTTT
NA	TRBV11-2	TRBJ1-1	NA	CASSSALQGKHTEAFF	TGTGCCAGCAGCTCCGCCCTCCAGGGCAAACACACTGAAGCTTTCTTT
NA	TRBV15	TRBJ2-7	NA	CATSRGTGAENEQYF	TGTGCCACCAGCAGAGGAACGGGGGCGGAGAACGAGCAGTACTTC
NA	TRBV3-1	TRBJ2-7	NA	CASSQVPYREQYF	TGTGCCAGCAGCCAAGTCCCATACAGGGAGCAGTACTTC
NA	TRBV15	TRBJ1-3	many	CATSRDSIPGNTIYF	TGTGCCACCAGCAGAGACAGCATACCTGGAAACACCATATATTTT
TRBD1	TRBV6-6	TRBJ1-4	many	CASTGGGGRNEKLFF	TGTGCCAGCACCGGAGGAGGGGGCCGTAATGAAAAACTGTTTTTT
NA	TRBV27	TRBJ2-7	NA	CARLFDWEQYF	TGTGCCAGGCTCTTTGATTGGGAGCAGTACTTC
TRBD2	TRBV20-1	TRBJ2-7	few	CSAKERGDSYEQYF	TGCAGTGCTAAAGAGCGGGGGGACTCCTACGAGCAGTACTTC
NA	TRBV7-9	TRBJ2-1	many	CASGDVEKYNEQFF	TGTGCCAGCGGGGACGTAGAGAAGTACAATGAGCAGTTCTTC
NA	TRBV7-6	TRBJ2-6	many	CASSSITGANVLTF	TGTGCCAGCAGCTCTATAACTGGGGCCAACGTCCTGACTTTC
TRBD2	TRBV18	TRBJ2-3	many	CASSPYGAGASTDTQYF	TGTGCCAGCTCACCCTACGGCGCGGGAGCTAGCACAGATACGCAGTATTTT
TRBD2	TRBV20-1	TRBJ2-1	many	CSAATTSGLYNEQFF	TGCAGTGCTGCTACGACTAGCGGGCTCTACAATGAGCAGTTCTTC
NA	TRBV10-2	TRBJ2-2	many	CASRMTGTFNTGELFF	TGCGCCAGCAGGATGACCGGGACTTTCAACACCGGGGAGCTGTTTTTT
TRBD1	TRBV29-1	TRBJ1-1	few	CSAGQGGTEAFF	TGCAGCGCAGGACAGGGGGGGACTGAAGCTTTCTTT
NA	TRBV11-2	TRBJ2-3	NA	CASSLERASYTDTQYF	TGTGCCAGCAGCTTAGAAAGGGCCTCGTACACAGATACGCAGTATTTT
TRBD2	TRBV3-1	TRBJ2-1	few	CASRRSSGGVNEQFF	TGTGCCAGCAGACGATCTAGCGGGGGGGTAAATGAGCAGTTCTTC
TRBD1	TRBV12-3/TRBV12-4	TRBJ1-4	few	CASSLGGTVGEKLFF	TGTGCCAGCAGTTTAGGCGGGACAGTGGGGGAAAAACTGTTTTTT
NA	TRBV9	TRBJ2-2	many	CASSAGQSTGELFF	TGTGCCAGCAGCGCCGGACAGAGCACCGGGGAGCTGTTTTTT
NA	TRBV29-1	TRBJ2-5	many	CSVDHQGRETQYF	TGCAGCGTTGATCACCAGGGGAGAGAGACCCAGTACTTC
NA	TRBV20-1	TRBJ2-1	many	CSAGSSSYNEQFF	TGCAGTGCTGGCTCGAGCTCCTACAATGAGCAGTTCTTC
NA	TRBV6-5	TRBJ2-2	many	CATHSGTPALNTGELFF	TGTGCCACCCACTCCGGGACACCAGCCTTGAACACCGGGGAGCTGTTTTTT
NA	TRBV10-3	TRBJ2-7	few	CATGGTPTYEQYF	TGTGCCACCGGAGGGACGCCAACCTACGAGCAGTACTTC
TRBD2	TRBV10-2	TRBJ2-5	many	CASSPGLAGGATQYF	TGCGCCAGCAGTCCTGGACTAGCGGGGGGAGCGACCCAGTACTTC
NA	TRBV29-1	TRBJ2-1	many	CSVDEQFF	TGCAGCGTAGATGAGCAGTTCTTC
NA	TRBV28	TRBJ1-1	few	CASSLVGAEAFF	TGTGCCAGCAGTTTGGTGGGGGCTGAAGCTTTCTTT
NA	TRBV11-3	TRBJ2-7	many	CASSLDGPQPKGDYEQYF	TGTGCCAGCAGCTTAGACGGGCCACAGCCGAAGGGGGACTACGAGCAGTACTTC
NA	TRBV20-1	TRBJ1-2	few	CSARDPSIYGYTF	TGCAGTGCTCGGGACCCCTCCATCTATGGCTACACCTTC
TRBD1	TRBV11-3	TRBJ2-7	many	CASSATRDRGFHEQYF	TGTGCCAGCAGCGCCACACGGGACAGGGGGTTCCACGAGCAGTACTTC
NA	TRBV27	TRBJ1-1	once	CASKLDTLDTEAFF	TGTGCCAGCAAGCTCGACACTTTAGACACTGAAGCTTTCTTT
TRBD2	TRBV5-6	TRBJ2-6	many	CASSLRTSGGNGANVLTF	TGTGCCAGCAGCCTTAGGACTAGCGGTGGGAATGGGGCCAACGTCCTGACTTTC
NA	TRBV7-9	TRBJ1-1	NA	CASSLQGAEAFF	TGTGCCAGCAGCCTACAGGGCGCTGAAGCTTTCTTT